This TCR beta chain was obtained from a study of T cell responses to AZD1222 COVID-19 vaccine (dated by TCRdb to about 2021). About the full investigation: AZD1222 recipients with second doses at about 4 weeks or about 12 weeks were pooled, because spike-specific TCR depth and breadth did not differ between schedules. TCR sequencing covered some 250 trial participants: around 210 given two doses of AZD1222 and around 26 given two doses of MenACWY control vaccine. Trial participants were enrolled into age subgroups of 18-55, 56-69 and 70-plus years, which contained approximately 150, 30 and 60 TCR-sequenced participants, respectively.

The time point label, read with the paper, signifies: baseline before first vaccination. Vaccinee samples came from UK trials COV001 and COV002, including a single-blind randomized controlled phase 2/3 trial of AZD1222 (ChAdOx1 nCoV-19) in healthy adults. Trial participant PBMC samples were collected at day 0 and day 28 after the second dose for TCRbeta chain sequencing. CDR1 MDHEN and CDR2 SYDVKM were looked up in the germline V gene. Its CDR3 holds 15 amino acids, cysteine through phenylalanine. Solely the CDR3 DNA is kept, with 45 bases framed from the first base. At the junction V is shortened by 2 bases and J by 10 bases, with 17 bases in between. What the work shows at the level of the full study, not this receptor alone: CD4 TCRs associated with the vaccine covered the entire spike protein, and the dominant responses were in regions 160-218 and 743-854. Participants were mostly white British, with more females than males. The authors suggested clonal diversity may have been underestimated. Reportedly, almost half of the unique spike-specific TCRs recognized epitopes lying outside the regions that are mutated in the B.1.351 and B.1.1.7 variants. Because no samples from the day 14 peak response were available, repertoires could be characterized only after the peak T cell response. Conclusions about previously exposed vaccinees are limited, since just 6 or 7 AZD1222 recipients were seropositive for SARS-CoV-2 at baseline. After two AZD1222 doses, spike-specific TCR breadth and depth were significantly higher than at day 0 and than in MenACWY recipients. The 56-69-year group was small, and its depth increase did not reach significance, likely because of low power.

This clone was counted a single time. Its antigen specificity is not known. No quality values exist for individual bases; no much larger clone is one base distant. The CDR3 regions of human TCRbeta chains were analyzed by immunosequencing. The authors' analysis ran thus. TCRs in the repertoires were matched against a reference library of SARS-CoV-2-specific TCRs that had been generated with the MIRA antigen-specificity platform. Breadth meant the fraction of unique TCRs that were SARS-CoV-2-associated, whereas depth meant the fraction of total T cells that were SARS-CoV-2-associated. Using the MIRA data, each spike-specific TCR was mapped to the spike region that the TCR reacts to and placed in a CD4 or CD8 class. Log10-transformed breadth and depth values were compared by one-way ANOVA with Sidak's multiple comparisons tests. TCRdb retrieved this table from immuneACCESS and kept in-frame rearrangements only. Not all clones are present; in checked studies, unresolved V genes account for under half, and no reason is known for the remainder. V and J calls and clone size are as listed in that table; D and trimming were resolved from the DNA. The sample table contains 150,000 to 200,000 clones; only one count was recorded for 90% of them. Of the sample, approximately 1.4% falls within the top ten clones.

In this chain, TRBV28 is recombined with TRBJ1-4, with no confident D gene call. The sample consisted of peripheral blood, taken on day 0 of AZD1222 vaccination. The sequence was collected from an adult in good health. The DNA reads as follows: TGTGCCAGCAGTTTAAGGCCTTCAACGGGCGGAAAACTGTTTTTT. Its translation reads: CASSLRPSTGGKLFF. With the rest looked up from the reference TRBV28 and TRBJ1-4 genes rather than sequenced, the full variable domain is DVKVTQSSRYLVKRTGEKVFLECVQDMDHENMFWYRQDPGLGLRLIYFSYDVKMKEKGDIPEGYSVSREKKERFSLILESASTNQTSMYLCASSLRPSTGGKLFFGSGTQLSVL.